The rows below give T cell receptor beta chains drawn from one sample of a study of cytomegalovirus exposure and HLA in healthy donors. The data were produced by immunoSEQ multiplex PCR, yet TCRdb's version contains in-frame clones alone and is incomplete. The repertoire has around 97,000 clones, roughly three quarters of them found once; the top ten carry roughly 4%. Sequences were obtained from PBMCs. These receptors all stem from a man aged 45 to 65 in good health and CMV-seropositive. CDR3s include the opening cysteine and the closing phenylalanine or tryptophan. The D gene is left open where the match is weak. Some rows have no size entry. The others give once, few or many, or a class for an expanded clone.

CDR3 | DNA | size | V | length | J | D
CASSLSGGGTEAFF | TGTGCCAGCAGTTTAAGTGGGGGGGGGACTGAAGCTTTCTTT | . | TRBV28 | 14 | TRBJ1-1 | .
CASSPILAGGFYEQYF | TGTGCCAGCAGTCCAATACTAGCGGGAGGCTTCTACGAGCAGTACTTC | . | TRBV27 | 16 | TRBJ2-7 | TRBD2
CASSVDPAGRVGGANVLTF | TGTGCCAGCAGCGTAGATCCAGCGGGACGAGTGGGTGGGGCCAACGTCCTGACTTTC | . | TRBV9 | 19 | TRBJ2-6 | TRBD2
CAWSPLQGVHLEAFF | TGTGCCTGGAGTCCCCTACAGGGTGTTCACCTTGAAGCTTTCTTT | . | TRBV30 | 15 | TRBJ1-1 | .
CAWSGGSSYNEQFF | TGTGCCTGGAGTGGCGGGAGTTCCTACAATGAGCAGTTCTTC | . | TRBV30 | 14 | TRBJ2-1 | TRBD2
CASSKTSGTTYEQYF | TGTGCCAGCAGTAAGACTAGCGGGACTACCTACGAGCAGTACTTC | . | TRBV5-6 | 15 | TRBJ2-7 | TRBD2
CASSTLLAGGTGELFF | TGTGCCAGTAGTACCCTACTAGCGGGAGGAACCGGGGAGCTGTTTTTT | few | TRBV19 | 16 | TRBJ2-2 | TRBD2
CASSGPGTGVSGANVLTF | TGTGCCAGCAGCGGTCCCGGGACAGGCGTCTCTGGGGCCAACGTCCTGACTTTC | . | TRBV9 | 18 | TRBJ2-6 | TRBD1
CASSTGRDRDTEAFF | TGTGCCAGCAGTACTGGTAGAGACAGAGACACTGAAGCTTTCTTT | once | TRBV6-1 | 15 | TRBJ1-1 | .
CASSFGTGVYEQYF | TGTGCCAGCAGCTTCGGGACAGGGGTCTACGAGCAGTACTTC | . | TRBV7-2 | 14 | TRBJ2-7 | TRBD1
CASSEARTGHGYTF | TGTGCCAGCAGTGAAGCCCGGACAGGGCATGGCTACACCTTC | . | TRBV2 | 14 | TRBJ1-2 | TRBD1
CASSTGDRGVYNEQFF | TGTGCCAGTAGTACGGGGGACAGGGGCGTGTACAATGAGCAGTTCTTC | . | TRBV19 | 16 | TRBJ2-1 | TRBD1
CASSASRGDSPYNEQFF | TGTGCCAGCAGCGCCAGTAGAGGGGACTCACCCTACAATGAGCAGTTCTTC | . | TRBV9 | 17 | TRBJ2-1 | .
CASSEYQGRRLF | TGTGCCAGCAGTGAATATCAGGGTAGACGACTCTTC | once | TRBV25-1 | 12 | TRBJ2-1 | .
CASSPFRTSGRQYEQYF | TGTGCCAGCAGCCCATTCCGGACTAGCGGGAGGCAATACGAGCAGTACTTC | . | TRBV9 | 17 | TRBJ2-7 | TRBD2
CATPASGALMWQFF | TGTGCCACCCCGGCTAGCGGGGCACTAATGTGGCAGTTCTTC | . | TRBV6-7 | 14 | TRBJ2-1 | TRBD2
CASSGLAGVPETQYF | TGTGCCAGCAGTGGACTAGCGGGAGTCCCAGAGACCCAGTACTTC | . | TRBV2 | 15 | TRBJ2-5 | TRBD2
CSSRPGQGSIGELFF | TGTTCCAGCAGACCGGGACAGGGCTCGATCGGGGAGCTGTTTTTT | . | TRBV7-9 | 15 | TRBJ2-2 | TRBD1
CASSSDYLSGNTIYF | TGTGCCAGCAGCTCAGATTACCTCTCTGGAAACACCATATATTTT | . | TRBV28 | 15 | TRBJ1-3 | .
CASTPGTVSSYEQYF | TGTGCCAGCACCCCGGGGACAGTCAGCTCCTACGAGCAGTACTTC | once | TRBV6-1 | 15 | TRBJ2-7 | TRBD1
CASSRGAASYNEQFF | TGTGCCAGTAGCCGGGGAGCGGCCTCCTACAATGAGCAGTTCTTC | . | TRBV19 | 15 | TRBJ2-1 | .
CASSPQPGGQETQYF | TGTGCCAGCAGCCCACAACCAGGGGGGCAAGAGACCCAGTACTTC | . | TRBV7-6 | 15 | TRBJ2-5 | .
CASSFRDRVLAVGNTIYF | TGTGCCAGCAGCTTCCGGGACAGGGTGTTGGCGGTTGGAAACACCATATATTTT | . | TRBV9 | 18 | TRBJ1-3 | TRBD1
CSVETGAYNEQFF | TGCAGCGTTGAGACCGGGGCCTACAATGAGCAGTTCTTC | . | TRBV29-1 | 13 | TRBJ2-1 | .
CASSPARGAGGSGELFF | TGTGCCAGCAGTCCCGCCAGGGGCGCGGGAGGATCCGGGGAGCTGTTTTTT | . | TRBV27 | 17 | TRBJ2-2 | TRBD2
CASSLAGLAGANTGELFF | TGTGCCAGCAGCTTAGCGGGACTGGCGGGGGCGAACACCGGGGAGCTGTTTTTT | . | TRBV11-2 | 18 | TRBJ2-2 | TRBD2
CASGAGRDETQYF | TGTGCCAGCGGGGCGGGGAGGGACGAGACCCAGTACTTC | . | TRBV2 | 13 | TRBJ2-5 | TRBD2
CASSEWTSGTDTQYF | TGCGCCAGCAGTGAGTGGACTAGCGGCACAGATACGCAGTATTTT | few | TRBV10-2 | 15 | TRBJ2-3 | TRBD2
CASSLGVNYEQYF | TGTGCCAGCAGCTTAGGAGTGAACTACGAGCAGTACTTC | . | TRBV7-2 | 13 | TRBJ2-7 | .
CASSPQQGRSGDQPQHF | TGTGCCAGCAGCCCACAACAAGGACGGAGCGGGGATCAGCCCCAGCATTTT | . | TRBV4-2 | 17 | TRBJ1-5 | .
CASSLGGRSGYEQYF | TGTGCCAGCAGCTTAGGCGGCCGTAGTGGGTACGAGCAGTACTTC | . | TRBV7-2 | 15 | TRBJ2-7 | .
CAISEHRLAGGPSEQYF | TGTGCCATCAGTGAACATCGGCTAGCGGGAGGGCCGTCCGAGCAGTACTTC | . | TRBV10-3 | 17 | TRBJ2-7 | TRBD2
CASSLDGRALKETQYF | TGCGCCAGCAGCTTGGACGGGAGGGCCCTCAAAGAGACCCAGTACTTC | . | TRBV5-1 | 16 | TRBJ2-5 | TRBD2
CASSSGFYEQYF | TGTGCCAGTAGTAGCGGTTTCTACGAGCAGTACTTC | once | TRBV19 | 12 | TRBJ2-7 | .
CASSLGQGAYEQYF | TGCGCCAGCAGCTTGGGACAGGGGGCTTACGAGCAGTACTTC | once | TRBV10-2 | 14 | TRBJ2-7 | TRBD1
CASSYGTGGAGYTF | TGTGCCAGCAGCTATGGGACAGGTGGGGCCGGCTACACCTTC | medium-sized | TRBV7-9 | 14 | TRBJ1-2 | TRBD1
CASRKTSGRNTDTQYF | TGTGCCAGCAGAAAGACTAGCGGGAGGAACACAGATACGCAGTATTTT | . | TRBV2 | 16 | TRBJ2-3 | TRBD2
CAISGQGVTYEQYF | TGTGCCATCAGTGGGCAGGGGGTTACTTACGAGCAGTACTTC | . | TRBV10-3 | 14 | TRBJ2-7 | TRBD1
CASSLNRATTNEKLFF | TGTGCCAGCAGTTTGAACAGGGCTACAACTAATGAAAAACTGTTTTTT | . | TRBV27 | 16 | TRBJ1-4 | .
CASRGTGGREKLFF | TGTGCCAGCAGGGGGACAGGGGGGCGTGAAAAACTGTTTTTT | . | TRBV2 | 14 | TRBJ1-4 | TRBD1
CASSRGRGYEQYF | TGTGCCAGCAGTCGCGGGAGGGGCTACGAGCAGTACTTC | few | TRBV27 | 13 | TRBJ2-7 | TRBD2
CASSTTGVPYEQYF | TGTGCCAGTAGTACAACAGGGGTTCCCTACGAGCAGTACTTC | . | TRBV19 | 14 | TRBJ2-7 | TRBD1
CSVEGRTSGEREQYF | TGCAGCGTTGAAGGTAGAACTAGCGGTGAACGGGAGCAGTACTTC | few | TRBV29-1 | 15 | TRBJ2-7 | TRBD2
CASSRLAALQETQYF | TGCGCCAGCAGCCGGCTAGCGGCCCTCCAAGAGACCCAGTACTTC | . | TRBV4-3 | 15 | TRBJ2-5 | TRBD2
CASSPNPPGTSGRRGNEQYF | TGTGCCAGCAGCCCGAATCCCCCCGGGACTAGCGGGAGAAGGGGGAACGAGCAGTACTTC | . | TRBV5-4 | 20 | TRBJ2-7 | TRBD2
CASSEFRTGGQETQYF | TGTGCCAGCAGTGAATTTAGAACAGGGGGGCAAGAGACCCAGTACTTC | . | TRBV6-1 | 16 | TRBJ2-5 | TRBD1
CASKTIGALGNQPQHF | TGTGCCAGCAAAACAATAGGGGCCTTGGGCAATCAGCCCCAGCATTTT | . | TRBV28 | 16 | TRBJ1-5 | .
CASSLPLAEGTDTQYF | TGTGCCAGCAGTTTACCTCTAGCGGAGGGAACAGATACGCAGTATTTT | . | TRBV28 | 16 | TRBJ2-3 | TRBD2
CASSLSLGGPYEQYF | TGTGCCAGCAGTTTATCGTTAGGGGGCCCCTACGAGCAGTACTTC | . | TRBV27 | 15 | TRBJ2-7 | TRBD1
CASSPAQSTWGGSETQYF | TGTGCCAGCTCACCCGCCCAGTCGACATGGGGGGGAAGTGAGACCCAGTACTTC | . | TRBV18 | 18 | TRBJ2-5 | TRBD2
CASSLPGGLAGPNEQFF | TGTGCCAGCAGCTTGCCCGGGGGACTAGCGGGACCAAATGAGCAGTTCTTC | . | TRBV5-4 | 17 | TRBJ2-1 | TRBD2
CASSSGTSYNEQFF | TGTGCCAGCAGCTCCGGGACTAGTTACAATGAGCAGTTCTTC | . | TRBV6-1 | 14 | TRBJ2-1 | TRBD2
CAWSVVDGGTGYTF | TGTGCCTGGAGTGTAGTAGACGGAGGCACCGGCTACACCTTC | . | TRBV30 | 14 | TRBJ1-2 | .
CASRGGAPTIYF | TGTGCCAGCCGGGGGGGGGCCCCCACCATATATTTT | . | TRBV28 | 12 | TRBJ1-3 | .
CASSRLDAPYEQYF | TGTGCCAGCAGCCGACTAGATGCTCCCTACGAGCAGTACTTC | . | TRBV5-6 | 14 | TRBJ2-7 | .
CAWSGQGSQETQYF | TGTGCCTGGAGTGGTCAGGGGAGCCAAGAGACCCAGTACTTC | . | TRBV30 | 14 | TRBJ2-5 | .
CASSSQTGGSTGELFF | TGCGCCAGCAGCTCCCAAACAGGGGGTAGTACCGGGGAGCTGTTTTTT | few | TRBV5-1 | 16 | TRBJ2-2 | TRBD1
CASSLGLAGKIYEQYF | TGTGCCAGCAGCCTCGGACTAGCGGGAAAGATCTACGAGCAGTACTTC | . | TRBV9 | 16 | TRBJ2-7 | TRBD2
CAYGQGGNEKLFF | TGTGCCTACGGACAGGGCGGGAATGAAAAACTGTTTTTT | . | TRBV30 | 13 | TRBJ1-4 | TRBD1